A single sample gave rise to the 8 T cell receptor beta chains below, sequenced in a study of blood T cell repertoires in COVID-19. TCRdb keeps only in-frame clones here, not all; method: immunoSEQ multiplex PCR. The data hold approximately 150,000 clones, with 80% to 90% observed a single time. Specimen: peripheral blood. The receptors shown here come from a woman aged 65 to 85 with acute or convalescent COVID-19.

The chain is built from TRBV10-2 and TRBJ1-1; TRBD1 agrees at 9 bases. The germline V gene encodes CDR1 WSHSY and CDR2 SAAADI. The CDR3 loop spans 14 amino acids. The ends lost 6 bases at V and 4 bases at J; junction bases unmatched: 6. The CDR3 region is CASSWDRESTEAFF. CDR3 nucleotide sequence: TGCGCCAGCAGCTGGGACAGGGAAAGCACTGAAGCTTTCTTT.

The rearrangement joins TRBV19 to TRBJ2-4, with 7 bases lining up with TRBD2. CDR1 is LNHDA, CDR2 SQIVND, per germline (reference sequence). The J segment lost 1 base and the V segment lost 5 bases, leaving 5 bases of the junction unmatched. This CDR3 spans 15 amino acids. For the CDR3, the DNA is TGTGCCAGTAGTGCCGGGGAGGGGGCCAAAAACATTCAGTACTTC. This gives the protein CASSAGEGAKNIQYF.

The gene calls are TRBV9 and TRBJ2-3, with 12 positions matching TRBD2. CDR3 length equals 16 residues. Germline V CDR1 and CDR2: SGDLS, YYNGEE. J was trimmed by 4 bases and V by 2 bases; bases with no gene match: 5. CDR3 DNA: TGTGCCAGCAGCGTTGCTAGCGGGAGGGGTCCAGATACGCAGTATTTT. This codes for CASSVASGRGPDTQYF.

This clone has more than one count but fewer than ten. The gene calls are TRBV30 and TRBJ1-2; tentatively, D is TRBD1 (6 bases). This CDR3 has 13 residues. Trimming removed 2 bases at V and 4 bases at J, with 11 bases between. CDR1 and CDR2 (germline): GTSNPN, SVGIG (reference sequence). CDR3 bases: TGTGCCTGGAGTACAGGGACTACCTATGGCTACACCTTC. It codes for CAWSTGTTYGYTF.

The chain recombines TRBV10-3 with TRBJ1-1; unclear D gene. The CDR3 consists of 15 residues. V dropped 6 bases and J dropped 3 bases, with 17 bases sitting between them. CDR1 ENHRY and CDR2 SYGVKD come from the germline V gene. The CDR3 sequence is CAIRNGPGWDTEAFF. The CDR3 region has the DNA TGTGCCATCAGGAACGGGCCGGGATGGGACACTGAAGCTTTCTTT.

The rearrangement joins TRBV2 to TRBJ1-1; no definite D call. V was clipped by 6 bases and J by 0 bases, with 11 bases between them. The CDR3 loop spans 14 amino acids. Germline values: CDR1 SNHLY, CDR2 FYNNEI. The CDR3 region is CASSPIGVNTEAFF. In DNA, the CDR3 is TGTGCCAGCAGCCCCATCGGGGTGAACACTGAAGCTTTCTTT.

The chain employs TRBV19 and TRBJ1-1; tentatively, D is TRBD1 (5 bases). Germline CDR1 LNHDA, CDR2 SQIVND (reference sequence). This CDR3 has 13 residues. V dropped 5 bases and J dropped 5 bases, with 12 bases sitting between them. For the CDR3, the DNA is TGTGCCAGTAGTCTCAGGGTGGGGACTGAAGCTTTCTTT. Translated: CASSLRVGTEAFF. Drawing the rest from reference TRBV19 and TRBJ1-1, the complete variable domain is DGGITQSPKYLFRKEGQNVTLSCEQNLNHDAMYWYRQDPGQGLRLIYYSQIVNDFQKGDIAEGYSVSREKKESFPLTVTSAQKNPTAFYLCASSLRVGTEAFFGQGTRLTVV.

CDR3: CASSLVGQTTDTQYF. DNA of the CDR3: TGTGCCAGCAGCTTAGTGGGCCAGACCACAGATACGCAGTATTTT. The chain is built from TRBV7-2 and TRBJ2-3, with D hard to call. There are 15 residues in the CDR3. Germline V lookup: CDR1 SGHTA, CDR2 FQGNSA. V lost 1 base and J lost 2, with 10 bases in between.